This is a list of T cell receptor beta chains from one sample in a study of T cells in localized non-small cell lung cancer. The repertoire was sequenced with immunoSEQ multiplex PCR; TCRdb's copy has only in-frame clones and lacks some. Of roughly 30,000 clones listed, about 88% are singletons. The sequenced sample was peripheral blood, obtained before any cancer treatment. The receptors were sampled from an older female donor with stage III squamous cell lung carcinoma. The conserved cysteine and the conserved F or W are not part of the CDR3 here.

len	j_gene	v_gene	CDR3aa
17	TRBJ2-1	TRBV10-3	AISDRLPRTSGGSNEQF
13	TRBJ1-4	TRBV5-1	ASSLKGTDNEKLF
13	TRBJ2-5	TRBV29-1	STEGGTGDLETQY
11	TRBJ1-5	TRBV30	AWSGQGPQPQH
12	TRBJ1-1	TRBV18	ASSPWAQNTEAF
13	TRBJ2-1	TRBV5-1	ASRTDSAPYNEQF
14	TRBJ2-5	TRBV30	AWSVLRGTSEETQY
14	TRBJ1-5	TRBV12-1	ASSSASQDSYQPQH
13	TRBJ2-7	TRBV19	ASSFRDVGPYEQY
14	TRBJ1-2	TRBV10-3	AISDIGTTGRYGYT
15	TRBJ1-2	TRBV18	ASSPQGSGQHLYGYT
13	TRBJ2-1	TRBV18	ASSPPGGRYNEQF
12	TRBJ2-7	TRBV27	ASGLQGSSYEQY
14	TRBJ1-5	TRBV30	AWSVGDGGWVEPQH
18	TRBJ2-1	TRBV4-1	ASSQDVRLAGSNSYNEQF
10	TRBJ2-1	TRBV7-8	ASSLQGEGQF
14	TRBJ1-3	TRBV9	ASSVFGGTKGNTIY
11	TRBJ1-1	TRBV6-5	ASSYSMDTEAF
13	TRBJ2-7	TRBV2	ASSGGRENSYEQY
11	TRBJ2-3	TRBV30	AWDRGTTDTQY
11	TRBJ2-3	TRBV6-5	ASSYGSLAGAY
13	TRBJ2-1	TRBV2	ASSEQGQGADEQF
13	TRBJ2-3	TRBV5-1	ASSTFSESTDTQY
15	TRBJ2-7	TRBV7-9	ASSRRTGQRTTYEQY
10	TRBJ1-4	TRBV28	ASSPRGEKLF
14	TRBJ1-2	TRBV10-3	AISEGPSGLNYGYT